A selection of T cell receptor beta chains follows, all from one sample in a study of blood T cell repertoires in COVID-19. The table came from immunoSEQ multiplex PCR; TCRdb's copy has only in-frame clones and leaves some out. Found here are approximately 69,000 clones, 84% of them singletons; the top ten hold 13%. Source material: peripheral blood. The receptors come from a man in his forties or fifties with COVID-19, enrolled during active disease. Each CDR3 is given with its conserved first and last residue. D genes are given only for firm matches. Some rows have no size entry. The others give once, few or many, or a class for an expanded clone.

D: .
length: 13
size: .
J: TRBJ1-1
V: TRBV6-5
CDR3: CASSYWQNTEAFF
DNA: TGTGCCAGCAGTTACTGGCAGAACACTGAAGCTTTCTTT

D: .
length: 14
size: .
J: TRBJ2-2
V: TRBV19
CDR3: CASSQTGNTGELFF
DNA: TGTGCCAGTAGTCAGACAGGTAACACCGGGGAGCTGTTTTTT

D: TRBD1
length: 14
size: .
J: TRBJ1-1
V: TRBV6-6
CDR3: CASSYQGADTEAFF
DNA: TGTGCCAGCAGTTATCAGGGGGCAGACACTGAAGCTTTCTTT

D: TRBD1
length: 15
size: .
J: TRBJ2-7
V: TRBV9
CDR3: CASSEGQGASYEQYF
DNA: TGTGCCAGCAGCGAGGGACAGGGGGCCTCCTACGAGCAGTACTTC

D: .
length: 15
size: .
J: TRBJ2-6
V: TRBV3-1/TRBV3-2
CDR3: CASSPSLSGANVLTF
DNA: TGTGCCAGCAGCCCCTCCCTCTCTGGGGCCAACGTCCTGACTTTC

D: TRBD1
length: 15
size: .
J: TRBJ1-5
V: TRBV3-1/TRBV3-2
CDR3: CASSHQDRGNQPQHF
DNA: TGTGCCAGCAGCCATCAGGACAGGGGGAATCAGCCCCAGCATTTT

D: .
length: 14
size: .
J: TRBJ2-5
V: TRBV6-5
CDR3: CASRQGLSVETQYF
DNA: TGTGCCAGCAGACAGGGTCTTTCGGTGGAGACCCAGTACTTC

D: .
length: 11
size: once
J: TRBJ2-3
V: TRBV3-1/TRBV3-2
CDR3: CASNQGDTQYF
DNA: TGTGCCAGCAATCAGGGAGATACGCAGTATTTT

D: .
length: 12
size: once
J: TRBJ1-2
V: TRBV5-4
CDR3: CASSLWRDGYTF
DNA: TGTGCCAGCAGCTTGTGGAGGGATGGCTACACCTTC

D: TRBD2
length: 16
size: .
J: TRBJ2-5
V: TRBV27
CDR3: CASSFSGDPMGETQYF
DNA: TGTGCCAGCAGTTTCAGCGGGGACCCGATGGGAGAGACCCAGTACTTC

D: .
length: 13
size: .
J: TRBJ2-5
V: TRBV4-3
CDR3: CASSPEVQETQYF
DNA: TGCGCCAGCAGCCCCGAGGTTCAAGAGACCCAGTACTTC

D: .
length: 13
size: few
J: TRBJ1-1
V: TRBV12-3/TRBV12-4
CDR3: CASRAGILPEAFF
DNA: TGTGCCAGCAGAGCCGGGATCCTACCTGAAGCTTTCTTT

D: TRBD1
length: 14
size: few
J: TRBJ2-3
V: TRBV28
CDR3: CASSSGQGSDTQYF
DNA: TGTGCCAGCAGTTCCGGACAGGGATCGGATACGCAGTATTTT

D: .
length: 14
size: .
J: TRBJ2-6
V: TRBV15
CDR3: CATSRGDGANVLTF
DNA: TGTGCCACCAGCAGGGGAGATGGGGCCAACGTCCTGACTTTC

D: TRBD1
length: 13
size: .
J: TRBJ1-1
V: TRBV29-1
CDR3: CSGTRDRWTEAFF
DNA: TGCAGCGGGACACGGGACAGGTGGACTGAAGCTTTCTTT

D: TRBD2
length: 14
size: .
J: TRBJ2-3
V: TRBV19
CDR3: CASKWGGDTDTQYF
DNA: TGTGCCTCCAAATGGGGGGGGGACACAGATACGCAGTATTTT

D: TRBD1
length: 14
size: .
J: TRBJ1-1
V: TRBV6-5
CDR3: CASSAGQVNTEAFF
DNA: TGTGCCAGCAGCGCGGGACAGGTGAACACTGAAGCTTTCTTT

D: TRBD2
length: 20
size: .
J: TRBJ2-1
V: TRBV7-8
CDR3: CASSLAPNDRLAGLYNEQFF
DNA: TGTGCCAGCAGCTTAGCTCCAAATGATAGACTAGCGGGGCTCTACAATGAGCAGTTCTTC

D: TRBD2
length: 16
size: .
J: TRBJ2-7
V: TRBV29-1
CDR3: CSVEKFSAGGSYEQYF
DNA: TGCAGCGTTGAAAAGTTCTCTGCGGGGGGGTCCTACGAGCAGTACTTC

D: .
length: 16
size: .
J: TRBJ2-3
V: TRBV6-4
CDR3: CASSDAVGTAGDTQYF
DNA: TGTGCCAGCAGTGACGCTGTTGGCACCGCAGGAGATACGCAGTATTTT

D: TRBD1
length: 15
size: .
J: TRBJ1-1
V: TRBV4-3
CDR3: CASSHFRTGDTEAFF
DNA: TGCGCCAGCAGCCATTTTCGGACAGGGGACACTGAAGCTTTCTTT

D: .
length: 15
size: .
J: TRBJ2-7
V: TRBV4-2
CDR3: CASSQGPGGYYEQYF
DNA: TGTGCCAGCAGCCAAGGCCCAGGGGGGTACTACGAGCAGTACTTC

D: .
length: 14
size: .
J: TRBJ2-7
V: TRBV19
CDR3: CASKQAALHYEQYF
DNA: TGTGCCAGTAAACAAGCGGCACTCCACTACGAGCAGTACTTC

D: .
length: 16
size: .
J: TRBJ1-1
V: TRBV9
CDR3: CASSEGGGLMNTEAFF
DNA: TGTGCCAGCAGCGAGGGAGGTGGGCTCATGAACACTGAAGCTTTCTTT

D: .
length: 13
size: few
J: TRBJ2-1
V: TRBV7-2
CDR3: CASSPTGVDEQFF
DNA: TGTGCCAGCAGTCCTACGGGGGTGGATGAGCAGTTCTTC

D: .
length: 13
size: once
J: TRBJ1-1
V: TRBV7-8
CDR3: CASSRGSEREAFF
DNA: TGTGCCAGCAGCCGCGGATCGGAGAGGGAAGCTTTCTTT

D: TRBD2
length: 19
size: .
J: TRBJ2-2
V: TRBV9
CDR3: CASSVATETSGGNTGELFF
DNA: TGTGCCAGCAGCGTAGCTACGGAGACTAGCGGGGGAAACACCGGGGAGCTGTTTTTT

D: .
length: 15
size: .
J: TRBJ2-2
V: TRBV5-4
CDR3: CASSLTGANTGELFF
DNA: TGTGCCAGCAGCCTGACCGGGGCGAACACCGGGGAGCTGTTTTTT

D: .
length: 15
size: .
J: TRBJ1-2
V: TRBV6-1
CDR3: CASSEASRGLDGYTF
DNA: TGTGCCAGCAGTGAGGCGTCTCGGGGGTTAGACGGCTACACCTTC

D: .
length: 18
size: .
J: TRBJ1-2
V: TRBV5-1
CDR3: CASSSSGAGENSHYGYTF
DNA: TGCGCCAGCAGCTCGAGTGGGGCGGGGGAAAATTCACACTATGGCTACACCTTC

D: TRBD1
length: 15
size: once
J: TRBJ1-5
V: TRBV18
CDR3: CASSPTGVGNQPQHF
DNA: TGTGCCAGCTCACCGACAGGGGTTGGCAATCAGCCCCAGCATTTT

D: .
length: 16
size: .
J: TRBJ1-5
V: TRBV4-1
CDR3: CASSQVVQTGNQPQHF
DNA: TGCGCCAGCAGCCAAGTAGTCCAAACCGGCAATCAGCCCCAGCATTTT

D: .
length: 12
size: .
J: TRBJ2-7
V: TRBV5-1
CDR3: CASRSTPYEQYF
DNA: TGCGCCAGCCGGTCCACTCCCTACGAGCAGTACTTC

D: .
length: 15
size: few
J: TRBJ1-2
V: TRBV27
CDR3: CASSSGGEANYGYTF
DNA: TGTGCCAGCAGTTCCGGCGGTGAGGCCAACTATGGCTACACCTTC

D: .
length: 14
size: .
J: TRBJ2-5
V: TRBV2
CDR3: CASKSPVLQETQYF
DNA: TGTGCCAGCAAATCCCCAGTCTTACAAGAGACCCAGTACTTC

D: TRBD1
length: 14
size: .
J: TRBJ1-2
V: TRBV5-5
CDR3: CASSLEGTVNGYTF
DNA: TGTGCCAGCAGCTTGGAGGGGACAGTCAATGGCTACACCTTC

D: .
length: 17
size: .
J: TRBJ1-1
V: TRBV6-1
CDR3: CASSEALLRDGNTEAFF
DNA: TGTGCCAGCAGTGAAGCGCTTCTCAGGGATGGGAACACTGAAGCTTTCTTT

D: .
length: 16
size: .
J: TRBJ1-5
V: TRBV21-1
CDR3: CASSNRTGNSNQPQHF
DNA: TGTGCCAGCAGCAACCGGACAGGGAATAGCAATCAGCCCCAGCATTTT

D: .
length: 19
size: .
J: TRBJ1-4
V: TRBV27
CDR3: CASSLEIDRMTINNEKLFF
DNA: TGTGCCAGCAGTTTAGAGATAGACAGAATGACAATAAACAATGAAAAACTGTTTTTT

D: .
length: 13
size: .
J: TRBJ1-1
V: TRBV2
CDR3: CASRFQLDTEAFF
DNA: TGTGCCAGCAGATTTCAACTGGACACTGAAGCTTTCTTT

D: TRBD1
length: 14
size: .
J: TRBJ1-2
V: TRBV12-5
CDR3: CASGLGTGTYGYTF
DNA: TGTGCTAGTGGTTTGGGGACAGGGACTTATGGCTACACCTTC

D: .
length: 13
size: .
J: TRBJ1-1
V: TRBV10-3
CDR3: CAISVAGDSEAFF
DNA: TGTGCCATCAGTGTAGCAGGGGATTCTGAAGCTTTCTTT

D: TRBD1
length: 17
size: .
J: TRBJ2-2
V: TRBV7-9
CDR3: CASSLGMRTGNTGELFF
DNA: TGTGCCAGCAGCTTAGGGATGAGGACAGGGAACACCGGGGAGCTGTTTTTT

D: .
length: 11
size: .
J: TRBJ1-2
V: TRBV21-1
CDR3: CARPNRDGYTF
DNA: TGTGCCAGACCTAACAGGGACGGCTACACCTTC

D: .
length: 16
size: .
J: TRBJ1-4
V: TRBV6-1
CDR3: CASSDVLGQGNEKLFF
DNA: TGTGCCAGCAGTGACGTACTCGGCCAGGGTAATGAAAAACTGTTTTTT

D: TRBD2
length: 18
size: .
J: TRBJ2-1
V: TRBV9
CDR3: CASSGRASGGAIHNEQFF
DNA: TGTGCCAGCAGCGGGAGGGCGAGCGGGGGGGCGATTCACAATGAGCAGTTCTTC

D: .
length: 9
size: few
J: TRBJ2-7
V: TRBV12-2
CDR3: CASVDEQYF
DNA: TGTGCCTCGGTGGACGAGCAGTACTTC

D: .
length: 15
size: .
J: TRBJ2-3
V: TRBV7-3
CDR3: CASSLGGGGADTQYF
DNA: TGTGCCAGCAGCTTGGGCGGCGGGGGCGCAGATACGCAGTATTTT

D: TRBD2
length: 16
size: .
J: TRBJ2-7
V: TRBV6-5
CDR3: CASSYYRAGGGSEQYF
DNA: TGTGCCAGCAGTTACTATCGGGCGGGGGGCGGATCCGAGCAGTACTTC

D: TRBD2
length: 14
size: .
J: TRBJ2-7
V: TRBV5-1
CDR3: CASSSWTSGYEQYF
DNA: TGCGCCAGCAGCTCATGGACTAGCGGCTACGAGCAGTACTTC